A selection of T cell receptor beta chains follows, all from one sample in a study of blood T cell repertoires in COVID-19. The method was immunoSEQ multiplex PCR; TCRdb's version includes in-frame clones alone and lacks a portion of them. The sample lists roughly 200,000 clones, more than 70% seen once, with about 2.8% in the top ten. Sequencing used peripheral blood. Receptor source: an elderly woman with active or convalescent COVID-19. CDR3s include the opening cysteine and the closing phenylalanine or tryptophan. A D gene is named only where the DNA matches it firmly. Size values are once, few and many counts, or a class for expanded clones, and some rows have none.

>TRBD1|-|TRBV4-1|TRBJ1-4
CASSRTIRDRNEKLFF
TGCGCCAGCAGCCGAACGATAAGGGACAGGAATGAAAAACTGTTTTTT
>TRBD1|-|TRBV5-1|TRBJ2-2
CASSKQGADTGELFF
TGCGCCAGCAGCAAACAGGGGGCGGACACCGGGGAGCTGTTTTTT
>-|-|TRBV7-8|TRBJ1-2
CASSFLTGYGYTF
TGTGCCAGCAGCTTTCTAACGGGCTATGGCTACACCTTC
>-|-|TRBV9|TRBJ2-2
CASSVASGRGDTGELFF
TGTGCCAGCAGCGTAGCCTCGGGCAGGGGGGACACCGGGGAGCTGTTTTTT
>-|-|TRBV18|TRBJ2-7
CASSLQVYEQYF
TGTGCCAGCTCGCTGCAGGTGTACGAGCAGTACTTC
>-|-|TRBV20-1|TRBJ1-2
CSASPQQANYGYTF
TGCAGTGCTAGTCCCCAACAGGCCAACTATGGCTACACCTTC
>TRBD1|-|TRBV6-5|TRBJ2-7
CASSPPGQGYEQYF
TGTGCCAGCAGTCCCCCGGGACAGGGCTACGAGCAGTACTTC
>TRBD1|-|TRBV9|TRBJ1-2
CASSVGQGADGYTF
TGTGCCAGCAGCGTAGGACAGGGGGCCGATGGCTACACCTTC
>-|-|TRBV7-2|TRBJ2-4
CASSLAYGQPIQYF
TGTGCCAGCAGCTTAGCATACGGACAGCCCATTCAGTACTTC
>TRBD1|-|TRBV28|TRBJ2-1
CATHRGPYNEQFF
TGTGCCACACACAGGGGTCCCTACAATGAGCAGTTCTTC
>-|-|TRBV5-1|TRBJ1-1
CASSLASGMGTEAFF
TGCGCCAGCAGCTTGGCCTCAGGGATGGGCACTGAAGCTTTCTTT
>TRBD1|-|TRBV4-1|TRBJ1-1
CASSPGQQNTEAFF
TGCGCCAGCAGCCCGGGACAGCAGAACACTGAAGCTTTCTTT
>TRBD2|-|TRBV28|TRBJ2-7
CASSKPGGAISYEQYF
TGTGCCAGCAGTAAACCGGGGGGGGCTATCTCCTACGAGCAGTACTTC
>-|-|TRBV9|TRBJ2-2
CASSVDPGTNTGELFF
TGTGCCAGCAGCGTAGACCCAGGCACGAACACCGGGGAGCTGTTTTTT
>-|-|TRBV5-4|TRBJ2-5
CASSFGGGLRETQYF
TGTGCCAGCAGCTTTGGGGGGGGGCTTAGAGAGACCCAGTACTTC
>-|-|TRBV7-8|TRBJ2-2
CASSLTSPGELFF
TGTGCCAGCAGCTTAACTAGCCCCGGGGAGCTGTTTTTT
>-|-|TRBV3-1/TRBV3-2|TRBJ1-3
CASSQADRFGNTIYF
TGTGCCAGCAGCCAAGCAGACAGGTTTGGAAACACCATATATTTT
>TRBD1|-|TRBV7-6|TRBJ2-7
CASSFAGQGEGTYEQYF
TGTGCCAGCAGCTTTGCGGGACAGGGGGAAGGAACCTACGAGCAGTACTTC
>-|-|TRBV5-5|TRBJ2-3
CASSLSSLDTQYF
TGTGCCAGCAGCTTGTCGTCCCTGGATACGCAGTATTTT
>-|-|TRBV4-1|TRBJ2-5
CASSQDSSAGMTQYF
TGCGCCAGCAGCCAAGATTCGAGTGCGGGTATGACCCAGTACTTC
>-|few|TRBV7-9|TRBJ1-1
CASSLGANTEAFF
TGTGCCAGCAGCTTAGGCGCGAACACTGAAGCTTTCTTT
>TRBD1|-|TRBV19|TRBJ1-5
CASSIVTGSLGNQPQHF
TGTGCCAGTAGTATAGTGACAGGGAGCCTAGGCAATCAGCCCCAGCATTTT
>TRBD1|-|TRBV5-4|TRBJ2-3
CASSSRQGEDTQYF
TGTGCCAGCAGCTCTAGACAGGGGGAAGATACGCAGTATTTT
>-|-|TRBV10-3|TRBJ1-1
CAIRAGARRGSAFF
TGTGCCATCAGGGCGGGGGCGAGGCGGGGGAGCGCTTTCTTT
>TRBD1|-|TRBV28|TRBJ1-1
CASSLGTGATEAFF
TGTGCCAGCAGTTTAGGGACAGGGGCCACTGAAGCTTTCTTT
>TRBD2|-|TRBV7-9|TRBJ2-2
CASSGGLAGIFHTGELFF
TGTGCCAGCAGCGGGGGACTAGCGGGGATCTTTCACACCGGGGAGCTGTTTTTT
>TRBD2|-|TRBV9|TRBJ2-5
CASSRLAGVETQYF
TGTGCCAGCAGCCGACTAGCGGGAGTAGAGACCCAGTACTTC
>-|once|TRBV5-1|TRBJ1-2
CASSSDNSGGYGYTF
TGCGCCAGCAGCTCAGATAATAGTGGGGGGTATGGCTACACCTTC
>TRBD1|-|TRBV19|TRBJ2-3
CASRQTGQGRDTQYF
TGTGCCAGTAGGCAAACCGGACAGGGCCGGGATACGCAGTATTTT
>TRBD1|few|TRBV6-6|TRBJ1-1
CASSEHQGAPSAFF
TGTGCCAGTTCGGAACATCAGGGGGCGCCTTCAGCTTTCTTT
>-|-|TRBV9|TRBJ2-2
CASSGRAGELFF
TGTGCCAGCAGCGGGAGGGCCGGGGAGCTGTTTTTT
>TRBD1|-|TRBV18|TRBJ2-2
CASSPQGDGELFF
TGTGCCAGCTCACCGCAGGGGGACGGGGAGCTGTTTTTT
>TRBD1|-|TRBV18|TRBJ2-7
CASSPRTGNYEQYF
TGTGCCAGCTCACCGCGGACAGGGAACTACGAGCAGTACTTC
>-|-|TRBV6-5|TRBJ1-1
CASSYSREAFF
TGTGCCAGCAGTTACTCCAGGGAAGCTTTCTTT
>TRBD2|few|TRBV5-5|TRBJ2-7
CASTKRLAGAYEQYF
TGTGCCAGCACCAAGAGACTTGCGGGGGCCTACGAGCAGTACTTC
>-|-|TRBV4-1|TRBJ2-1
CASSQDRGSYNEQFF
TGCGCCAGCAGCCAAGACAGGGGCTCCTACAATGAGCAGTTCTTC
>TRBD2|-|TRBV2|TRBJ2-2
CASNRLAGDTGELFF
TGTGCCAGCAATAGACTAGCGGGGGACACCGGGGAGCTGTTTTTT
>TRBD1|few|TRBV15|TRBJ1-3
CATSSRTTGGGNTIYF
TGTGCCACCAGCAGCCGAACCACAGGGGGTGGAAACACCATATATTTT
>-|many|TRBV6-5|TRBJ2-3
CASTRTATDTQYF
TGTGCCAGCACCCGGACAGCAACAGATACGCAGTATTTT
>TRBD1|-|TRBV4-3|TRBJ1-6
CASSQDMDRGSYNSPLHF
TGCGCCAGCAGCCAAGATATGGACAGGGGCTCCTATAATTCACCCCTCCACTTT
>TRBD1|-|TRBV4-1|TRBJ1-2
CASSQGTGNYGYTF
TGCGCCAGCAGCCAAGGGACAGGGAACTATGGCTACACCTTC
>TRBD2|-|TRBV5-1|TRBJ2-3
CASSFSGESTDTQYF
TGCGCCAGCAGCTTCAGCGGGGAAAGCACAGATACGCAGTATTTT
>TRBD2|few|TRBV27|TRBJ2-1
CASSPTSGGAYNEQFF
TGTGCCAGCAGTCCGACTAGCGGGGGGGCTTACAATGAGCAGTTCTTC
>TRBD1|-|TRBV5-1|TRBJ1-4
CASSHTGGNEKLFF
TGCGCCAGCAGCCACACAGGGGGCAATGAAAAACTGTTTTTT
>-|few|TRBV28|TRBJ1-5
CASSLWGRGVYSNQPQHF
TGTGCCAGCAGTTTATGGGGCAGGGGCGTCTATAGCAATCAGCCCCAGCATTTT
>-|-|TRBV29-1|TRBJ1-1
CSVEQRGTEAFF
TGCAGCGTTGAACAGCGAGGCACTGAAGCTTTCTTT
>-|-|TRBV28|TRBJ1-3
CASSVGSPSSGNTIYF
TGTGCCAGCAGTGTCGGGTCTCCCAGCTCTGGAAACACCATATATTTT